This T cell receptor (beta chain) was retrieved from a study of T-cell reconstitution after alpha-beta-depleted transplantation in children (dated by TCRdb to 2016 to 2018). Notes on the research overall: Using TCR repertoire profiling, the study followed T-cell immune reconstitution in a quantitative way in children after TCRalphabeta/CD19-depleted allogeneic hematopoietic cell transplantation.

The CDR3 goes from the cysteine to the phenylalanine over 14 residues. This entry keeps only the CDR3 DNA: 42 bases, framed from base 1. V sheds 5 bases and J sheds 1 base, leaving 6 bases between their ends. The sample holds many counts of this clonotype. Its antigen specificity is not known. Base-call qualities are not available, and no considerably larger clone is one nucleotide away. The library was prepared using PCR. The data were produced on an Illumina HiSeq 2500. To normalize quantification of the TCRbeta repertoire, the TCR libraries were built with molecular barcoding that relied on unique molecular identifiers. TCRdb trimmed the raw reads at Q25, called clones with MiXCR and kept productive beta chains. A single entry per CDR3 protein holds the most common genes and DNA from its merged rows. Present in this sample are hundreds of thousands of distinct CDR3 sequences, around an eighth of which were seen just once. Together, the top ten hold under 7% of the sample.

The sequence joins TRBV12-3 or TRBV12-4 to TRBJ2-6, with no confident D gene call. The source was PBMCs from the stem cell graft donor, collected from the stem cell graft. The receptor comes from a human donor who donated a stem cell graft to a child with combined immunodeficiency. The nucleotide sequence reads TGTGCCAGCAGTCAGGATTCTGGGGCCAACGTCCTGACTTTC. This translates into CASSQDSGANVLTF.